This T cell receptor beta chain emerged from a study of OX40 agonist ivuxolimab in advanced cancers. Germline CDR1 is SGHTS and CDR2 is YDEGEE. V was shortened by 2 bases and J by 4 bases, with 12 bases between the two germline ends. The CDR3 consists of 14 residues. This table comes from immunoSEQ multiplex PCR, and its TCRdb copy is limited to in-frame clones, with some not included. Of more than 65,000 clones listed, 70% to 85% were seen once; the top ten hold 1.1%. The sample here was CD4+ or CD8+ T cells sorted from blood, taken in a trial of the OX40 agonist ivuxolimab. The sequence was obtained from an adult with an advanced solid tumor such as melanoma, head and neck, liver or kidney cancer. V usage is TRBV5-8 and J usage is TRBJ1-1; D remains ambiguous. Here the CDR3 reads CASSLGNRGTEAFF. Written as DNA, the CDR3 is TGTGCCAGCAGCTTAGGGAATCGGGGCACTGAAGCTTTCTTT.